This TCR beta chain was captured in a study of blood T cell repertoires in COVID-19. In the original workflow: Amplifying reference gene primers gave estimates of nucleated cell counts. Produced via immunoSEQ multiplex PCR; TCRdb's table is partial and in-frame only. For V, J and clone size, that table is used; D and trimming come from the DNA. The data hold about 53,000 clones, with approximately 82% observed a single time. This clone was seen only a few times. V was shortened by 8 bases and J by 10 bases, with 17 bases between the two germline ends. The germline gives CDR1 ENHRY, CDR2 SYGVKD. This CDR3 region has 12 residues.

The receptor was derived from a human donor in a cohort sampled during active COVID-19. This rearrangement joins TRBV10-3 to TRBJ1-1; maybe TRBD1 (5 bases). The sample taken for sequencing was peripheral blood. The CDR3 coding sequence is TGTGCCATCGCGGGAGGGGATTTGAGAGCTTTCTTT. Its protein is CAIAGGDLRAFF.